The 29 T cell receptor beta chains presented below share a single source sample, sequenced in a study of T cells after yellow fever vaccination. TCRdb analysed the 5' RACE reads with MiXCR anew, one entry per CDR3 protein. The sample contains about 73,000 distinct CDR3 sequences, approximately 7.5% of which appear only once. The sequencing used CD8+ T cells sorted from PBMCs, collected on the day of the yellow fever booster vaccination. These receptors were taken from a man aged 25-40 years who received the YFV17D yellow fever vaccine.

This clonotype was detected a few times. This chain links TRBV6-2 or TRBV6-3 with TRBJ2-1; 11 positions agree with TRBD2. This CDR3 has 14 residues. Trimming at V came to 6 bases and at J to 10 bases, leaving 8 bases not matched to a gene. The germline V gene has CDR1 MNHEY and CDR2 SVGEGT. The CDR3 spells CASSPLAGVQEQFF. The CDR3, as DNA: TGTGCCAGCAGCCCACTAGCGGGAGTACAGGAGCAGTTCTTC.

V is TRBV25-1 and J is TRBJ2-3, with D uncertain. The CDR3 has 10 residues. Trimming took 10 bases from V and 3 from J, leaving 5 bases between them. Per germline, CDR1 MGHDK and CDR2 SYGVNS. The chain's CDR3 is CATATDTQYF. DNA for the CDR3: TGTGCCACCGCGACAGATACGCAGTATTTT.

This clonotype was observed a handful of times. DNA for the CDR3: TGTGCCAGCTCAACATCCGGGACCTCTCCCACAGATACGCAGTATTTT. Translated: CASSTSGTSPTDTQYF. The J gene is TRBJ2-3, the V gene TRBV18; either TRBD1 or TRBD2 may fit D (5 bases each). The CDR3 loop spans 16 amino acids. With 5 bases removed from V and 2 bases from J, the gap between germline ends came to 17 bases. Germline CDR1 is KGHSH and CDR2 is LQKENI. The full variable domain, with the rest looked up from reference TRBV18 and TRBJ2-3, is NAGVMQNPRHLVRRRGQEARLRCSPMKGHSHVYWYRQLPEEGLKFMVYLQKENIIDESGMPKERFSAEFPKEGPSILRIQQVVRGDSAAYFCASSTSGTSPTDTQYFGPGTRLTVL.

This chain connects TRBV2 to TRBJ2-3; TRBD2 is a possible D gene (5 bases). CDR3 size: 15 residues. In germline, CDR1 is SNHLY, CDR2 FYNNEI. Trimming cost V 11 bases and J 0 bases, with 18 bases left between them. The CDR3 sequence is CAGLRAPSSTDTQYF. CDR3 nucleotide sequence: TGTGCCGGACTCCGGGCCCCCTCTAGCACAGATACGCAGTATTTT.

Only a few counts were recorded for this clonotype. This chain links TRBV28 with TRBJ2-5; 11 bases align to TRBD2. Germline V gene sequence: CDR1 MDHEN, CDR2 SYDVKM. Trimming at V came to 5 bases and at J to 5 bases, leaving 7 bases not matched to a gene. The CDR3 is 15 residues long. The chain's CDR3 is CASSQTSGSLETQYF. CDR3 nucleotide sequence: TGTGCCAGCAGTCAAACTAGCGGGAGCCTGGAGACCCAGTACTTC.

This clonotype was seen ten or more times. V gene TRBV25-1 combines with J gene TRBJ2-7; D might be TRBD1 or TRBD2, each matching 5 bases. Looked up from germline, CDR1 is MGHDK and CDR2 is SYGVNS. Trimming cost V 3 bases and J 4 bases, with 13 bases left between them. CDR3 length: 14 amino acids. The CDR3 DNA follows: TGTGCCAGCAGTGATAAAAGGGACCTATACGAGCAGTACTTC. This gives the protein CASSDKRDLYEQYF.

This clonotype was counted between two and nine times. The chain employs TRBV29-1 and TRBJ2-6; no reliable D call. The V end lost 5 bases, the J end lost 4 bases, and 12 bases lay between the germline ends. Per germline, CDR1 SQVTM and CDR2 ANQGSEA. The CDR3 spans 14 residues. The CDR3 here is CSVPKGSGANVLTF. In DNA form, the CDR3 reads TGCAGCGTTCCCAAGGGATCCGGGGCCAACGTCCTGACTTTC.

In this sample, this clonotype turned up a few times. The chain has TRBV28 and TRBJ2-1; 13 bases line up with TRBD2. Germline lookup yields CDR1 MDHEN and CDR2 SYDVKM. V shed 5 bases, J shed 4 bases, and the junction held 8 bases outside the gene matches. The CDR3 length is 17 residues. CDR3 in DNA: TGTGCCAGCAGTATACTACTAGCGGGAGGGCCATACAATGAGCAGTTCTTC. This sequence encodes CASSILLAGGPYNEQFF.

This clonotype has only a few counts. V and J are TRBV24-1 and TRBJ1-3, with TRBD1 matching 9 bases. J lost 8 bases, V lost 4 bases, and 8 bases had no gene match. The CDR3 length is 15 residues. CDR1 KGHDR and CDR2 SFDVKD come from the germline V gene. CDR3 bases: TGTGCCACCAGTGACGCGGACAGGGGCCGGGACACCATATATTTT. Translated, it gives CATSDADRGRDTIYF.

The chain uses TRBV5-5 and TRBJ1-4, with 7 bases matching TRBD1. The CDR3 totals 15 residues. Germline loops: CDR1 SGHKS, CDR2 YYEKEE (reference sequence). Trimming took 0 bases from V and 8 from J; bases not matched to a gene: 7. CDR3 amino acids: CASSLDLPQGEKLFF. The DNA of the CDR3 is TGTGCCAGCAGCTTGGATCTTCCACAGGGGGAAAAACTGTTTTTT.

This clonotype was found many times. The J gene is TRBJ2-3, the V gene TRBV5-6; D might be TRBD2 (5 bases). Germline V gene lookup returns CDR1 SGHDT and CDR2 YYEEEE. V was shortened by 4 bases and J by 2 bases, with 17 bases between the two germline ends. The CDR3 is 16 amino acids. For the CDR3, the DNA is TGTGCCAGCAGCCCCCCGGCCGAGCGGAACACAGATACGCAGTATTTT. This translates into CASSPPAERNTDTQYF.

This clonotype was detected a few times. Here the CDR3 DNA reads TGTGCCAGCAGCCTGGAGGGATGGGCAAGCACAGATACGCAGTATTTT. This gives the protein CASSLEGWASTDTQYF. The chain employs TRBV14 and TRBJ2-3, with a tentative D call TRBD2 (6 bases). The V and J ends lost 4 bases and 0 bases respectively, with 14 bases between them. Per germline, CDR1 SGHDN and CDR2 FVKESK. This CDR3 region has 16 residues.

A few counts support this clonotype. The chain recombines TRBV7-9 with TRBJ2-5; unclear D gene. Trimming removed 6 bases at V and 1 base at J, with 6 bases between. The CDR3 runs to 12 residues. Germline V lookup: CDR1 SEHNR, CDR2 FQNEAQ (reference sequence). As DNA, the CDR3 is TGTGCCAGCAGGACGGCCCAAGAGACCCAGTACTTC. Translating it yields CASRTAQETQYF.

The table lists this clonotype with many counts. This sequence joins TRBV7-8 and TRBJ2-7; D not certain. The CDR3 extends over 12 amino acids. Germline loops: CDR1 SGHVS, CDR2 FQNEAQ. Trimming took off 3 bases at V and 4 bases at J, with 7 bases between the two ends. The CDR3 DNA sequence: TGTGCCAGCAGCTTTGTGGAGTACGAGCAGTACTTC. Encoded protein: CASSFVEYEQYF.

The V call is TRBV15, the J call TRBJ2-1, with 11 bases aligning to TRBD2. The V gene's germline CDR1 is LNHNV and CDR2 YYDKDF (reference sequence). This CDR3 contains 15 residues. V was pared by 1 base and J by 7 bases, with 3 bases of the junction left unmatched. This CDR3 reads CATSRALAGGNEQFF. As DNA, the CDR3 is TGTGCCACCAGCAGAGCCCTAGCGGGAGGTAATGAGCAGTTCTTC.

This clonotype was seen more than once but under ten times. The chain uses TRBV6-1 and TRBJ2-4; D remains unclear. CDR3 length: 13 amino acids. Trimming shortened V by 10 bases and J by 3 bases, and 13 bases separated the two germline ends. CDR1 and CDR2 from the germline V gene are MNHNS and SASEGT. The DNA of the CDR3 is TGTGCCACGCGATTGGGGATCAAAAACATTCAGTACTTC. Amino acids: CATRLGIKNIQYF.

This clonotype was recorded at least ten times. The genes are TRBV4-3 and TRBJ2-2; possibly TRBD2 for D (5 bases). Trimming left V 0 bases short and J 7 bases short, with 18 bases between. The CDR3 spans 17 residues. The germline V gene encodes CDR1 LGHNA and CDR2 YSLEER. The CDR3 nucleotides read TGCGCCAGCAGCCAAGATGTAGGTGGACTTGGATTCGGGGAGCTGTTTTTT. Its translation is CASSQDVGGLGFGELFF.

This clonotype was detected a few times. The chain carries TRBV5-1 and TRBJ2-7, with 10 bases aligning to TRBD2. The CDR3 sequence is 16 residues long. The trim removed 3 bases at V and 6 bases at J, leaving 12 bases unmatched. Germline V gene sequence: CDR1 SGHRS, CDR2 YFSETQ. This CDR3 is CASSSSSGGPLIEQYF. The DNA for the CDR3 is TGCGCCAGCAGCTCCAGTAGCGGGGGGCCCCTTATCGAGCAGTACTTC.

This clonotype occurred a few times. The chain carries TRBV4-2 and TRBJ2-7; TRBD2 aligns across 8 bases. The CDR3 covers 16 residues. The ends lost 3 bases at V and 3 bases at J; junction bases unmatched: 10. Germline values: CDR1 LGHNA, CDR2 YNFKEQ. CDR3 nucleotide sequence: TGTGCCAGCAGCCAGGACCATAGCGGGGAGTACTACGAGCAGTACTTC. It is translated as CASSQDHSGEYYEQYF.

The chain recombines TRBV13 with TRBJ2-7; D perhaps matches TRBD2 (5 bases). Germline CDR1 is PRHDT and CDR2 is FYEKMQ (reference sequence). V lost 2 bases to trimming and J lost 0 bases, with 11 bases between them. The CDR3 extends over 15 amino acids. CDR3 DNA: TGTGCCAGCAGCTTATTTACGGGAAACTCCTACGAGCAGTACTTC. Translated, it gives CASSLFTGNSYEQYF.

This clonotype was observed at least ten times. This chain uses TRBV20-1 with TRBJ2-1, with 7 bases identical to TRBD1. Trimming at V came to 4 bases and at J to 9 bases, leaving 3 bases not matched to a gene. The CDR3 has 11 residues. In germline, CDR1 is DFQATT, CDR2 SNEGSKA (reference sequence). CDR3 residues: CSAMTGIEQFF. The CDR3 DNA follows: TGCAGTGCTATGACAGGGATTGAGCAGTTCTTC.

This clonotype was observed a handful of times. The chain uses TRBV5-1 and TRBJ1-1; D is undetermined. V lost 4 bases, J lost 1 base, and 8 bases lay in between. CDR1 and CDR2 from the germline V gene are SGHRS and YFSETQ. The CDR3 consists of 13 residues. In DNA form, the CDR3 reads TGCGCCAGCAGCCTGGCGCAGAACACTGAAGCTTTCTTT. This translates into CASSLAQNTEAFF.

The J gene is TRBJ2-7, the V gene TRBV29-1; D call uncertain. Germline V CDR1 and CDR2: SQVTM, ANQGSEA. CDR3 size: 15 residues. V was cut by 0 bases and J by 2 bases, with 14 bases left in between. As DNA, the CDR3 is TGCAGCGTTGAAGATGATCACGAAGGAGCCTACGAGCAGTACTTC. As protein: CSVEDDHEGAYEQYF.

This chain uses TRBV7-8 with TRBJ2-1; D is possibly TRBD2 (5 bases). Trimming left V 3 bases short and J 0 bases short, with 12 bases between. This CDR3 region has 16 residues. Germline V gene lookup returns CDR1 SGHVS and CDR2 FQNEAQ. The CDR3 region has the DNA TGTGCCAGCAGCTTGGCCGGGCTAGCCTCCTACAATGAGCAGTTCTTC. This sequence encodes CASSLAGLASYNEQFF.

V gene TRBV10-2 combines with J gene TRBJ2-7; 7 bases are a match to TRBD1. There are 14 residues in the CDR3. J gave up 2 bases and V 10 bases, and 11 bases lay outside the gene matches. Germline CDR1 reads WSHSY; CDR2 reads SAAADI. The chain's CDR3 is CAIRQGELPYEQYF. CDR3 nucleotides: TGCGCCATAAGACAGGGCGAACTACCCTACGAGCAGTACTTC.

The V call is TRBV20-1, the J call TRBJ1-1, with D unclear. CDR3 length equals 11 residues. V was pared by 4 bases and J by 2 bases, with 5 bases between. Germline lookup yields CDR1 DFQATT and CDR2 SNEGSKA (reference sequence). In DNA, the CDR3 is TGCAGTGCTACATACAACACTGAAGCTTTCTTT. Translated: CSATYNTEAFF.

This chain uses TRBV7-8 with TRBJ2-2; 14 positions agree with TRBD2. Trimming took 5 bases from V and 6 from J; bases not matched to a gene: 11. Germline V gene lookup returns CDR1 SGHVS and CDR2 FQNEAQ. This CDR3 comprises 18 residues. The CDR3: CASSNPGLAGVVPGELFF. The CDR3 DNA follows: TGTGCCAGCAGCAACCCGGGACTAGCGGGAGTAGTCCCCGGGGAGCTGTTTTTT.

The genes are TRBV4-3 and TRBJ2-1; TRBD2 agrees at 8 bases. The CDR3 sequence is 16 residues long. V gave up 0 bases and J gave up 10 bases; unmatched junction bases: 11. Germline V CDR1 and CDR2: LGHNA, YSLEER. CDR3 in amino acids: CASSQERTSGGLEQFF. The CDR3 DNA sequence: TGCGCCAGCAGCCAAGAAAGAACTAGCGGTGGGTTGGAGCAGTTCTTC.

This clonotype was seen repeatedly, ten times or more. The chain recombines TRBV20-1 with TRBJ1-2; D gene ambiguous. The V end lost 6 bases, the J end lost 1 base, and 18 bases lay between the germline ends. The CDR3 sequence is 15 residues long. The germline V gene encodes CDR1 DFQATT and CDR2 SNEGSKA (reference sequence). CDR3 coding DNA: TGCAGTGCCAAGATGACACTGACTGATAACTATGGCTACACCTTC. Amino acids: CSAKMTLTDNYGYTF.